This TCR beta chain was captured by sequencing in a study of shared clonotypes between healthy human individuals. Study information: The donor pool was made up of two women and three men aged 18 to 49.

Study observations and caveats: Naive subsets generally had larger estimated richness than memory subsets. Lower generation probabilities were found for non-shared clonotypes than for those shared by all four donors. Between a few donors, naive CD4 clonotypes were shared at a level of about 5%.

Germline CDR1 MGHRA, CDR2 YSYEKL. This CDR3 has 13 residues. V lost 4 bases to trimming and J lost 5 bases, with 11 bases between them. A note on this clone: The antigen remains undetermined.

Libraries were prepared by immunoSEQ multiplex PCR; TCRdb keeps only in-frame clonotypes and omits some of them. The data hold some 2,100,000 clones, with more than 90% observed a single time. The origin of this receptor is a man younger than 30 in good health. Specimen: naive CD4+ T cells sorted from blood. Sample subset: CD45RA+ positively selected. This chain joins TRBV4-1 and TRBJ2-5; D is unclear. The CDR3 nucleotides are TGCGCCAGCAGCCTGGGGATTTTGGAGACCCAGTACTTC. Translation gives CASSLGILETQYF.